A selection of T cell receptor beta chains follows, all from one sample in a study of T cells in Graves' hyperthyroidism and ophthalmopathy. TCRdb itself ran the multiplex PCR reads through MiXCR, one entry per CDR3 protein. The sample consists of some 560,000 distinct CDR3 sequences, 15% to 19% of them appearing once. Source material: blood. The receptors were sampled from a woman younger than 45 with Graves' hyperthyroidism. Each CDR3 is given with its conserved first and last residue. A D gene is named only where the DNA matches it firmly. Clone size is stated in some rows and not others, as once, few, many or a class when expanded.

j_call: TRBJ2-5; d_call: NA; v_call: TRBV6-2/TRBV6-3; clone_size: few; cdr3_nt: TGTGCCAGCAGTCCGATTAGCGTATGGGAGGAGACCCAGTACTTC; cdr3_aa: CASSPISVWEETQYF
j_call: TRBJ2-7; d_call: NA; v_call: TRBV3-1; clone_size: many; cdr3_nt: TGTGCCAGCAGCCATGTGTCCTACGAGCAGTACTTC; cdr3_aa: CASSHVSYEQYF
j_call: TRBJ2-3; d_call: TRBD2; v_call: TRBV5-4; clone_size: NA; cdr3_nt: TGTGCCAGCCTCAGAGCGGGAGCAGATACGCAGTATTTT; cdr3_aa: CASLRAGADTQYF
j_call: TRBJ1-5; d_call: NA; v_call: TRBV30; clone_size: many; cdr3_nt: TGTGCCTGGAGTCTCCGGGCGGGACCTAGCAATCAGCCCCAGCATTTT; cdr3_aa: CAWSLRAGPSNQPQHF
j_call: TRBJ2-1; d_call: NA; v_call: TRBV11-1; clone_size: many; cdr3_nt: TGTGCCAGCAGCTTACTTTGGGATGAGCAGTTCTTC; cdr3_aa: CASSLLWDEQFF
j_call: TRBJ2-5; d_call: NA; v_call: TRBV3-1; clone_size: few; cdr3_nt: TGTGCCAGCAGCCAAGTTGGTCAAACCCAAGAGACCCAGTACTTC; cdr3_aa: CASSQVGQTQETQYF
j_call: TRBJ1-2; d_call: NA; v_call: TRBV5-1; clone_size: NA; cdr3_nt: TGCGCCAGCAGCTTGAACAGGGTTCCCTCTAACTATGGCTACACCTTC; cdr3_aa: CASSLNRVPSNYGYTF
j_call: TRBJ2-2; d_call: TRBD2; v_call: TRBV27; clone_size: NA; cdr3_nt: TGTGCCAGCAGTACACCGGGACTAGGGGGTGCCGGGGAGCTGTTTTTT; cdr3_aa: CASSTPGLGGAGELFF
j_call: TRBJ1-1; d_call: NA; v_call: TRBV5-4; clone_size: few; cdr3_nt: TGTGCCAGCAGCTTCTTTAAAGGCCAGGGGAACACTGAAGCTTTCTTT; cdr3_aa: CASSFFKGQGNTEAFF
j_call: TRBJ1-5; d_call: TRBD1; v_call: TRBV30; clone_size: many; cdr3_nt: TGTGCCTTGGACAGGCAAAATCAGCCCCAGCATTTT; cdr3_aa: CALDRQNQPQHF
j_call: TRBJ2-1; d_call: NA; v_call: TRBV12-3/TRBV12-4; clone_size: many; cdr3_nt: TGTGCCAGCAGGATAGCCCGCAATGAGCAGTTCTTC; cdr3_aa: CASRIARNEQFF
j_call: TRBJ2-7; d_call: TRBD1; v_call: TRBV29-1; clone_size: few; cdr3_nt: TGCAGCGTAGGGACAGGGGAGGTAGACGAGCAGTACTTC; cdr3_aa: CSVGTGEVDEQYF
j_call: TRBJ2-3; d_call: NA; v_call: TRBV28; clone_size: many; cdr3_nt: TGTGCCAGCAGTCCGGAAATGAGCGGGAGCACAGATACGCAGTATTTT; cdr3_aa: CASSPEMSGSTDTQYF
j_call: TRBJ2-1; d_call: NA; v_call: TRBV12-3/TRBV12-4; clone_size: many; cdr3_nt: TGTGCCAGCAGTTTTGCCTCCTACAATGAGCAGTTCTTC; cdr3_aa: CASSFASYNEQFF
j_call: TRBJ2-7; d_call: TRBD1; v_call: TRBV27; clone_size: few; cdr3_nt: TGTGCCAGCAGTTTAGGGACAGGCAGGAGCTCCTACGAGCAGTACTTC; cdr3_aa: CASSLGTGRSSYEQYF
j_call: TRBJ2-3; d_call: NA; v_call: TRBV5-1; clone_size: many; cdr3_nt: TGCGCCAGCAGCTTGGAGCAACAGGCCAGGGCAGATACGCAGTATTTT; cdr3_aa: CASSLEQQARADTQYF
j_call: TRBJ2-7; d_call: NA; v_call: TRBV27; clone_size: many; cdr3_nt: TGTGCCAGCAGTCAGACAGACCTATACGAGCAGTACTTC; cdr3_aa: CASSQTDLYEQYF
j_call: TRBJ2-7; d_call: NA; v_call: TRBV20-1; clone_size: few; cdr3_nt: TGCAGTGCTAGAGATCTAGGCAGGACGAGTTTCTCCTACGAGCAGTACTTC; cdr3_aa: CSARDLGRTSFSYEQYF
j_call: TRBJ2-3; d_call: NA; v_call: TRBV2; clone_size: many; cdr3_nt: TGTGCCAGCAGTGAATTTCTTCCCGGCAGCACAGATACGCAGTATTTT; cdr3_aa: CASSEFLPGSTDTQYF
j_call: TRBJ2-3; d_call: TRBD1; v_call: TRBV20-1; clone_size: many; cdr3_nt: TGCAGTACACCGGACAGGCCGATCACAGATACGCAGTATTTT; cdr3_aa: CSTPDRPITDTQYF
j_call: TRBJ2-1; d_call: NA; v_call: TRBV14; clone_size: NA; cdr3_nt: TGTGCCAGCAGCCAAGTTTCGGGGCTTTGGCGGGCTAATGAGCAGTTCTTC; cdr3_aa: CASSQVSGLWRANEQFF
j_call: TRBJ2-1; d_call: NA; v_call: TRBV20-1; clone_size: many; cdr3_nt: TGCAGTGCTAGAGATTCGACTAGTTACAATGAGCAGTTCTTC; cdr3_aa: CSARDSTSYNEQFF
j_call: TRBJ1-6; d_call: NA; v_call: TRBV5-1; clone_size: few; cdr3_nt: TGCGCCAGCAGCTTGGTATTCGGGGGCGACTTGTATCACCTCCACTTT; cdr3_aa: CASSLVFGGDLYHLHF
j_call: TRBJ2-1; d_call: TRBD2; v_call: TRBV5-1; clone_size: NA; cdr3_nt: TGCGCCAGCACAACCAGCGGGAGCGCGGTCAATGAGCAGTTCTTC; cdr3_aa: CASTTSGSAVNEQFF
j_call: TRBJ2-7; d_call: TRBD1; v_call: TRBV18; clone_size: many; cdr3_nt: TGTGCCAGCTCACCAGGACAGGGGGCTACCTACGAGCAGTACTTC; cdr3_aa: CASSPGQGATYEQYF
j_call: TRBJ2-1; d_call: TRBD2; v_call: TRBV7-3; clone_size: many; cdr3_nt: TGTGCCAGCAGCCCCCAGGGACTAGCGGGAGGTATAGATGAGCAGTTCTTC; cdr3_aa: CASSPQGLAGGIDEQFF
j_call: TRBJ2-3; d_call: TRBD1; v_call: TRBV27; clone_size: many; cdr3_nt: TGTGCCAGCCGCTCGGGACAGGGGGCAGCTGATACGCAGTATTTT; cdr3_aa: CASRSGQGAADTQYF
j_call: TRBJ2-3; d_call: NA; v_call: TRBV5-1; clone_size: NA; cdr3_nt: TGCGCCAGCAGCTTGGCCGAGGGAGGAGGGAGCACAGATACGCAGTATTTT; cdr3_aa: CASSLAEGGGSTDTQYF
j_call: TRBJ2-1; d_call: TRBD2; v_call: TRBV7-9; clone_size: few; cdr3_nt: TGTGCCAGCAGCTTAGGTTTCCCCCAGCGGGGAACCTACAATGAGCAGTTCTTC; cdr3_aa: CASSLGFPQRGTYNEQFF
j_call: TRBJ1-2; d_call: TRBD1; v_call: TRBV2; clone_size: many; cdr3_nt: TGTGCCAGCAGCGTCACAGGGGACTATGGCTACACCTTC; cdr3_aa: CASSVTGDYGYTF
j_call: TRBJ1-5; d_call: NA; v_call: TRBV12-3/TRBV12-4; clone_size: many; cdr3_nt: TGTGCCAGCAGTTTGAGTCAGCCCCAGCATTTT; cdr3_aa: CASSLSQPQHF
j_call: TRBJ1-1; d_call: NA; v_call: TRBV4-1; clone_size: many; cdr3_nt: TGCGCCAGCAGCCAAGGAGCGCAGACGAACACTGAAGCTTTCTTT; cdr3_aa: CASSQGAQTNTEAFF
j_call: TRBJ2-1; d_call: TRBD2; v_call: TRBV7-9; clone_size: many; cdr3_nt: TGTGCCAGCAGCTTAGCCCTAGCGGGAACCGGTGAGCAGTTCTTC; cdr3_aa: CASSLALAGTGEQFF
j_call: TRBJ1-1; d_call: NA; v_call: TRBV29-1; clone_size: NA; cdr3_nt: TGCAGCGTTGGGCGTGGGGATGCTGAAGCTTTCTTT; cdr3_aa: CSVGRGDAEAFF
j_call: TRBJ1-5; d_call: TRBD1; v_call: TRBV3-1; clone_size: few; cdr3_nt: TGTGCCAGCAGCGGGACAGCATGGGGGGGGCCCCAGCATTTT; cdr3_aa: CASSGTAWGGPQHF
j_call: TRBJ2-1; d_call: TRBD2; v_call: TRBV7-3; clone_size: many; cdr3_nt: TGTGCCAGCAGCTCTGAGCGGGAGGGCCATTACAATGAGCAGTTCTTC; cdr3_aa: CASSSEREGHYNEQFF
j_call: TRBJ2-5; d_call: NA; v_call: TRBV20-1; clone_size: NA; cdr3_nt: TGCAGTGCTATTTTTCGGGAGACCCAGTACTTC; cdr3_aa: CSAIFRETQYF
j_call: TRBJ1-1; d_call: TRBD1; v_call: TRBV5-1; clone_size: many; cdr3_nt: TGCGCCAGCAGCTTGGTTACAGGGGGCGACACTGAAGCTTTCTTT; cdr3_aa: CASSLVTGGDTEAFF
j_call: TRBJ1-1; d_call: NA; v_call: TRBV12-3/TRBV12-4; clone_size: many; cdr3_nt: TGTGCCAGCAGTCTCAGGGTTGGCGAAGCTTTCTTT; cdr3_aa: CASSLRVGEAFF
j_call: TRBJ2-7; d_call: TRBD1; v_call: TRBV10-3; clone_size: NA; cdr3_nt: TGTGCCATCAGTGACCCGGACAGGAGGTCCTACGAGCAGTACTTC; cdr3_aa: CAISDPDRRSYEQYF
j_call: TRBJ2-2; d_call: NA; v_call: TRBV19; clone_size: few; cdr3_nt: TGTGCCACTCGGGACGGATACACCGGGGAGCTGTTTTTT; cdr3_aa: CATRDGYTGELFF
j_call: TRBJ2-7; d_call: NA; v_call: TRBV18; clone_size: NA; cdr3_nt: TGTGCCAGCTCACCGGTTGAGAGTTCCTACGAGCAGTACTTC; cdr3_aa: CASSPVESSYEQYF
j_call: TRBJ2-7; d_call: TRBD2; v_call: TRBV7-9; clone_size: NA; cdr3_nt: TGTGCCAGCAGCCAAATTAGCGGGAGCGTCGGGCAGTACTTC; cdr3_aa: CASSQISGSVGQYF
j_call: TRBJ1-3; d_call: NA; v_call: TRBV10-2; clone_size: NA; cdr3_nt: TGCGCCAGCAGTGAGCACAGCTCTGGAAACACCATATATTTT; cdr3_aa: CASSEHSSGNTIYF
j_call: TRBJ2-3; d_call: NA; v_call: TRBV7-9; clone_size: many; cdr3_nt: TGTGCCAGCAGCTTTACAGGGCGGTGGGCAGATACGCAGTATTTT; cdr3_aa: CASSFTGRWADTQYF
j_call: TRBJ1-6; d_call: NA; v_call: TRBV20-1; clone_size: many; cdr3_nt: TGCAGTGCTAGTCAGGGGTTGGGCTCACCCCTCCACTTT; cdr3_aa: CSASQGLGSPLHF
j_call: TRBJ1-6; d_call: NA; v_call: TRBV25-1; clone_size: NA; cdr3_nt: TGTGCCAGCAGTGACTCAATGAGGGGGTGGGATTCACCCCTCCACTTT; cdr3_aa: CASSDSMRGWDSPLHF
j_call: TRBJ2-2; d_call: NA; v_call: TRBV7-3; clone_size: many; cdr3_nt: TGTGCCAGCAGCCGACACCCCTCGAACACCGGGGAGCTGTTTTTT; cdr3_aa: CASSRHPSNTGELFF
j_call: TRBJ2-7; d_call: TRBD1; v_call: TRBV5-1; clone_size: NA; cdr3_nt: TGCGCCAGCAGCCGGGGTGATATCACAGGGGGCGCGAGTCAGTACTTC; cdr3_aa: CASSRGDITGGASQYF